One sample yielded the 14 T cell receptor beta chains listed below, sequenced in a study of shared clonotypes between healthy human individuals. Data came from immunoSEQ multiplex PCR; TCRdb stores just in-frame clones and leaves some out. The table has some 500,000 clones, roughly 95% seen once. The sample was naive CD4+ T cells sorted from blood. Stated subset: CD45RA+ positively selected. Every receptor here comes from a woman aged 30 to 39 in good health.

The chain joins TRBV28 to TRBJ1-5; possible D gene TRBD1, 5 bases. V was trimmed by 3 bases and J by 5 bases, leaving 11 bases between them. CDR1 and CDR2 (germline): MDHEN, SYDVKM. The CDR3 has 14 amino acids. CDR3: CASSFPGGDQPQHF. The CDR3 DNA follows: TGTGCCAGCAGTTTTCCCGGGGGGGATCAGCCCCAGCATTTT.

The chain is built from TRBV28 and TRBJ1-1; maybe TRBD1 (6 bases). The CDR3 has 16 amino acids. Trimming pared 0 bases from V and 0 bases from J, leaving 11 bases between. CDR1 is MDHEN and CDR2 is SYDVKM in the germline V gene. The CDR3 nucleotides are TGTGCCAGCAGTTTATGGGGGGCATTCATGAACACTGAAGCTTTCTTT. Protein sequence: CASSLWGAFMNTEAFF. The variable domain in full, with the rest retrieved from reference TRBV28 and TRBJ1-1, is DVKVTQSSRYLVKRTGEKVFLECVQDMDHENMFWYRQDPGLGLRLIYFSYDVKMKEKGDIPEGYSVSREKKERFSLILESASTNQTSMYLCASSLWGAFMNTEAFFGQGTRLTVV.

This chain uses TRBV28 with TRBJ2-2; D is undetermined. The CDR3 has 13 residues. Trimming cost V 9 bases and J 1 base, with 9 bases left between them. In germline, CDR1 is MDHEN, CDR2 SYDVKM. The CDR3 DNA follows: TGTGCCAGTTTAGGTCAGAACACCGGGGAGCTGTTTTTT. Protein product: CASLGQNTGELFF. Full variable domain (outside the CDR3, taken from reference TRBV28 and TRBJ2-2): DVKVTQSSRYLVKRTGEKVFLECVQDMDHENMFWYRQDPGLGLRLIYFSYDVKMKEKGDIPEGYSVSREKKERFSLILESASTNQTSMYLCASLGQNTGELFFGEGSRLTVL.

The V call is TRBV4-1, the J call TRBJ2-5; 9 nucleotides line up with TRBD2. The CDR3 is 14 residues long. Germline V gene data show CDR1 as MGHRA and CDR2 as YSYEKL. The V and J ends lost 4 bases and 4 bases, in that order; junction bases with no gene match: 4. Here the CDR3 DNA reads TGCGCCAGCAGCCGCGGGGGGGGCCTAGAGACCCAGTACTTC. As protein: CASSRGGGLETQYF.

The J gene is TRBJ2-7, the V gene TRBV6-1; 7 bases are shared with TRBD1. V was pared by 5 bases and J by 1 base, with 8 bases of the junction left unmatched. The CDR3 length is 15 residues. The germline V gene encodes CDR1 MNHNS and CDR2 SASEGT. The CDR3 DNA reads TGTGCCAGCAGTAACCCTAAACAGGGGTCCTACGAGCAGTACTTC. Translation: CASSNPKQGSYEQYF.

The chain combines TRBV5-5 with TRBJ2-2; D unresolved. This CDR3 is built from 14 residues. Trimming pared 4 bases from V and 6 bases from J, leaving 13 bases between. Germline loops: CDR1 SGHKS, CDR2 YYEKEE (reference sequence). CDR3: CASSALVGSGELFF. CDR3 in DNA: TGTGCCAGCAGCGCCCTTGTGGGATCCGGGGAGCTGTTTTTT.

The chain employs TRBV11-2 and TRBJ2-2; TRBD1 agrees at 8 bases. Unmatched junction bases numbered 4, after V lost 3 bases and J lost 4 bases. From germline, CDR1 is SGHAT and CDR2 FQNNGV. CDR3 length: 15 residues. The CDR3 nucleotides read TGTGCCAGCAGCTTGCGGACAGGGTCCACCGGGGAGCTGTTTTTT. Residues: CASSLRTGSTGELFF. Supplemented by reference TRBV11-2 and TRBJ2-2, the full variable domain reads EAGVAQSPRYKIIEKRQSVAFWCNPISGHATLYWYQQILGQGPKLLIQFQNNGVVDDSQLPKDRFSAERLKGVDSTLKIQPAKLEDSAVYLCASSLRTGSTGELFFGEGSRLTVL.

The V and J genes are TRBV11-2 and TRBJ1-2, with 9 positions matching TRBD1. This CDR3 spans 15 amino acids. Trimming removed 1 base from V and 5 bases from J; junction bases left unmatched: 5. Germline assignment: CDR1 SGHAT and CDR2 FQNNGV. The CDR3 reads CASSLVGQGRYGYTF. Written as DNA, the CDR3 is TGTGCCAGCAGCTTAGTCGGACAGGGGCGGTATGGCTACACCTTC.

The count of this clone is one. The chain combines TRBV19 with TRBJ1-1, with D possibly TRBD1 on 5 matching bases. The CDR3 is 13 residues long. The V gene's germline CDR1 is LNHDA and CDR2 SQIVND (reference sequence). Trimming took off 7 bases at V and 0 bases at J, with 9 bases between the two ends. The CDR3 sequence: CASKGGVNTEAFF. CDR3 in DNA: TGTGCCAGTAAGGGAGGGGTGAACACTGAAGCTTTCTTT.

The chain uses TRBV25-1 and TRBJ2-1; no firm D call. The CDR3 sequence is 14 residues long. Germline assignment: CDR1 MGHDK and CDR2 SYGVNS. The V gene lost 3 bases and the J gene lost 2 bases, with 8 bases spanning the gap. The CDR3 loop is CASSDVKAYNEQFF. DNA of the CDR3: TGTGCCAGCAGTGACGTAAAGGCCTACAATGAGCAGTTCTTC.

The V call is TRBV18, the J call TRBJ2-7, with D tentatively TRBD1 or TRBD2 (5 bases each). Germline CDR1 is KGHSH and CDR2 is LQKENI. The CDR3 consists of 14 residues. Deletions cut 2 bases from V and 1 base from J, with 9 bases between. The CDR3 protein is CASSPDGGSYEQYF. As DNA, the CDR3 is TGTGCCAGCTCACCAGATGGGGGATCCTACGAGCAGTACTTC.

This clone was observed a single time. The gene calls are TRBV2 and TRBJ2-3, with 11 bases fitting TRBD2. CDR1 SNHLY and CDR2 FYNNEI come from the germline V gene. The CDR3 is 15 amino acids. V gave up 6 bases and J gave up 2 bases; unmatched junction bases: 4. Here the CDR3 DNA reads TGTGCCAGCAGGGGGACTAGCGGCTACACAGATACGCAGTATTTT. It translates to CASRGTSGYTDTQYF.

The chain uses TRBV14 and TRBJ2-3; a possible D gene is TRBD2 (5 bases). The CDR3 length is 12 residues. V gave up 3 bases and J gave up 5 bases, with 6 bases separating them. The germline V gene encodes CDR1 SGHDN and CDR2 FVKESK. The CDR3 loop reads CASSQRVDTQYF. CDR3 bases: TGTGCCAGCAGCCAGAGGGTAGATACGCAGTATTTT.

V and J are TRBV7-6 and TRBJ2-1, with 7 bases identical to TRBD2. Trimming cost V 6 bases and J 0 bases; bases outside gene matches: 11. This CDR3 has 17 amino acids. Germline CDR1 and CDR2: SGHVS and FNYEAQ. CDR3 amino acids: CASRPGRERDSYNEQFF. CDR3 DNA sequence: TGTGCCAGCAGACCCGGACGGGAGCGGGACTCCTACAATGAGCAGTTCTTC.